There are a few counts of the clone carrying this TCR beta chain. The V end was cut by 6 bases, the J end by 7 bases, with 13 bases between. The CDR3 totals 13 residues. The germline gives CDR1 ENHRY, CDR2 SYGVKD. This sample stems from a study of early T cells in non-severe SARS-CoV-2 infection. TCRdb re-derived calls from the 5' RACE reads in MiXCR, one entry per CDR3 protein. This repertoire shows about 46,000 distinct CDR3 sequences, approximately 5.9% found once; its top ten account for 5.4%. The input for sequencing was whole blood, taken at baseline. The chain recombines TRBV10-3 with TRBJ2-1; maybe TRBD1 (6 bases). The TCR was taken from an adult who was a healthcare worker with PCR-confirmed SARS-CoV-2 infection or an uninfected control (not recorded which). DNA for the CDR3: TGTGCCATCAGGCAGACAGGTGGAAATGAGCAGTTCTTC. This translates into CAIRQTGGNEQFF.